Presented here are 10 T cell receptor beta chains from one specimen sequenced in a study of molecular identifiers for immune sequencing clone quantification. TCRdb fed the PCR reads into MiXCR, producing one record per CDR3 protein. The repertoire includes approximately 500,000 distinct CDR3 sequences, 25% of them detected once, and 0.76% sits in the top ten. The sequenced sample was naive CD8+ T cells from blood, with Jurkat cell RNA spiked in. Subset noted: FACS-sorted CD8+CD4-CCR7+CD45RA+ naive T cells. These receptors came from a human donor in good health. Some libraries in this study had Jurkat cell RNA spiked in.

This clonotype was counted only a few times. The gene calls are TRBV7-9 and TRBJ2-2; a weak D match, TRBD2 (6 bases). From germline, CDR1 is SEHNR and CDR2 FQNEAQ (reference sequence). Trimming stripped 7 bases from V and 4 bases from J, with 16 bases between. The CDR3 extends over 15 amino acids. The CDR3, as DNA: TGTGCCAGCACCCCGCTCGTAGCGGCCACCGGGGAGCTGTTTTTT. This translates into CASTPLVAATGELFF.

This clonotype was detected only once. Being one base from a much bigger clone, this may be a read error. This CDR3 is missing its conserved last phenylalanine or tryptophan, likely due to a read error. The V and J genes are TRBV2 and TRBJ1-5; maybe TRBD1 (5 bases). The CDR3 spans 13 residues. Trimming left V 9 bases short and J 8 bases short, with 17 bases between. CDR1 is SNHLY and CDR2 is FYNNEI in the germline V gene. CDR3 amino acids: CASKDQGAEPQHL. CDR3 coding DNA: TGTGCCAGTAAGGATCAGGGCGCGGAGCCCCAGCATTTA.

The chain carries TRBV19 and TRBJ1-5; D is possibly TRBD1 (5 bases). Trimming stripped 5 bases from V and 0 bases from J, with 11 bases between. CDR1 and CDR2 (germline): LNHDA, SQIVND (reference sequence). The CDR3 length is 15 residues. CDR3 sequence (DNA): TGTGCCAGTAGTTTTTTCGACAGTAGCAATCAGCCCCAGCATTTT. It is translated as CASSFFDSSNQPQHF.

This chain uses TRBV19 with TRBJ2-3, with D tentatively TRBD1 or TRBD2 (6 bases each). The CDR3 is 13 residues long. Germline values: CDR1 LNHDA, CDR2 SQIVND (reference sequence). V dropped 8 bases and J dropped 10 bases, with 19 bases sitting between them. CDR3 loop: CASALSGAGPQYF. For the CDR3, the DNA is TGTGCCAGTGCCCTTTCGGGGGCGGGGCCGCAGTATTTT.

This clonotype turned up a few times. J is TRBJ2-1 and V is TRBV7-9; D is undetermined. This CDR3 has 16 amino acids. Per the germline V gene, CDR1 is SEHNR and CDR2 is FQNEAQ (reference sequence). V lost 2 bases, J lost 0 bases, and 11 bases lay in between. CDR3 sequence (DNA): TGTGCCAGCAGCTTATCTACTATAAGCTCCTACAATGAGCAGTTCTTC. Protein sequence: CASSLSTISSYNEQFF. Full variable domain (outside the CDR3, taken from reference TRBV7-9 and TRBJ2-1): DTGVSQNPRHKITKRGQNVTFRCDPISEHNRLYWYRQTLGQGPEFLTYFQNEAQLEKSRLLSDRFSAERPKGSFSTLEIQRTEQGDSAMYLCASSLSTISSYNEQFFGPGTRLTVL.

This clonotype was seen many times. The rearrangement joins TRBV7-6 to TRBJ2-2, with D possibly matching TRBD1 (5 bases). Trimming took 5 bases from V and 4 from J, leaving 11 bases between them. The germline V gene encodes CDR1 SGHVS and CDR2 FNYEAQ. This CDR3 is built from 14 residues. For the CDR3, the DNA is TGTGCCAGCAGCCGGTCCGACAGCACCGGGGAGCTGTTTTTT. Its protein product is CASSRSDSTGELFF.

This chain links TRBV4-1 with TRBJ1-4; no definite D call. The CDR3 loop spans 16 amino acids. Trimming removed 2 bases from V and 0 bases from J, with 10 bases in between. The V gene's germline CDR1 is MGHRA and CDR2 YSYEKL. The CDR3 DNA follows: TGCGCCAGCAGCCAAACCCACGGGACAACTAATGAAAAACTGTTTTTT. Protein product: CASSQTHGTTNEKLFF.

The V gene is TRBV20-1, the J gene TRBJ1-1; 9 positions agree with TRBD1. V was clipped by 4 bases and J by 5 bases; unmatched bases: 5. CDR1 DFQATT and CDR2 SNEGSKA come from the germline V gene (reference sequence). The CDR3 length is 13 residues. The CDR3 sequence: CSAKTGGRTEAFF. Here the CDR3 DNA reads TGCAGTGCTAAGACAGGGGGACGGACTGAAGCTTTCTTT.

This clonotype was counted only a few times. J is TRBJ2-7 and V is TRBV5-4; D might be TRBD2 (6 bases). V was clipped by 4 bases and J by 1 base, with 15 bases between them. The CDR3 has 15 residues. Germline V gene data show CDR1 as SGHNT and CDR2 as YYREEE (reference sequence). CDR3 residues: CASSAQNSGSYEQYF. The CDR3 coding sequence is TGTGCCAGCAGCGCACAAAATAGCGGATCCTACGAGCAGTACTTC.

Concerning this clonotype itself: Given a much more abundant clone one base away, this may be a read error. The rearrangement joins TRBV4-3 to TRBJ2-5; TRBD1 or TRBD2 may be the D gene (5 bases each). The CDR3 extends over 18 amino acids. From germline, CDR1 is LGHNA and CDR2 YSLEER. V lost 3 bases and J lost 7, with 27 bases in between. In nucleotides, the CDR3 is TGCGCCAGCAGCCATGATTTGGGACCCCTATCTAGCCCCAGGACCCAGTACTTC. Amino acid sequence: CASSHDLGPLSSPRTQYF.